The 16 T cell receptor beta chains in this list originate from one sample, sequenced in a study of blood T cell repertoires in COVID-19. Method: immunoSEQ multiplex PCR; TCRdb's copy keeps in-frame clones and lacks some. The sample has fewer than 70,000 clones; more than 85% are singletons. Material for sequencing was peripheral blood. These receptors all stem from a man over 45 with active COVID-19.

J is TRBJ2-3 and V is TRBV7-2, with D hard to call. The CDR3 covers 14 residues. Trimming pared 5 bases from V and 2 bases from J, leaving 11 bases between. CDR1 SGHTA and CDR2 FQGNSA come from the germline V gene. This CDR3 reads CASSPYYPTDTQYF. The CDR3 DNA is TGTGCCAGCAGCCCCTACTACCCCACAGATACGCAGTATTTT.

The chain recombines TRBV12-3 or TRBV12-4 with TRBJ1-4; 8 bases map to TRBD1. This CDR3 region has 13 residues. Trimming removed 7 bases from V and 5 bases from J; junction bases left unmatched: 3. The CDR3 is CASNRQGNEKLFF. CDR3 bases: TGTGCCAGCAACCGACAGGGGAATGAAAAACTGTTTTTT.

CDR3 in DNA: TGTGCCAGCAGCTCGTCCTCTGGGGCCAACGTCCTGACTTTC. As protein: CASSSSSGANVLTF. This chain joins TRBV7-2 and TRBJ2-6; D gene unclear. The CDR3 has 14 residues. V dropped 4 bases and J dropped 0 bases, with 4 bases sitting between them. The germline CDR1 and CDR2 sequences are SGHTA and FQGNSA.

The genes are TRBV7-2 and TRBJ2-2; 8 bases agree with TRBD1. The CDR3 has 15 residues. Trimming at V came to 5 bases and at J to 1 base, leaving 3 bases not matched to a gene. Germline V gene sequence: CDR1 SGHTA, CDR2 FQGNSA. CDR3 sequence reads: CASSPGTGNTGELFF. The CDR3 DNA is TGTGCCAGCAGCCCCGGGACAGGGAACACCGGGGAGCTGTTTTTT.

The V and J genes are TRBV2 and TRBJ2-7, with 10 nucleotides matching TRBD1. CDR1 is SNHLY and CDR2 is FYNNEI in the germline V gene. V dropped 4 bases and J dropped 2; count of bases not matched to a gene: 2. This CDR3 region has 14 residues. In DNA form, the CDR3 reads TGTGCCAGCAGTGGGGACAGGGGCACCTACGAGCAGTACTTC. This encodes CASSGDRGTYEQYF.

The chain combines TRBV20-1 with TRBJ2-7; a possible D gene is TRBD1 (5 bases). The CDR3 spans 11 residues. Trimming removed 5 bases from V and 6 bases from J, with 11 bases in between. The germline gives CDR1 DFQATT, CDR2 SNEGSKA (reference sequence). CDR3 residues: CSAEQGIEQYF. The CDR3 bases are TGCAGTGCTGAGCAGGGTATCGAGCAGTACTTC.

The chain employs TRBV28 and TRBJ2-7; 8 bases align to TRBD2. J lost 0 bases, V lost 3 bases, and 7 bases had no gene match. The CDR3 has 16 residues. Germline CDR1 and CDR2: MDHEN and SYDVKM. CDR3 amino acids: CASSFIAGSTSYEQYF. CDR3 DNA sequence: TGTGCCAGCAGTTTCATAGCGGGGTCTACCTCCTACGAGCAGTACTTC.

The DNA of the CDR3 is TGTGCCAGCAGCCAAGTAATTAACTATGGCTACACCTTC. It encodes CASSQVINYGYTF. The chain couples TRBV3-1 (or the pseudogene TRBV3-2) to TRBJ1-2; D ambiguous. This CDR3 contains 13 residues. Trimming pared 1 base from V and 1 base from J, leaving 4 bases between. The germline gives CDR1 LGHDT, CDR2 YNNKEL (reference sequence).

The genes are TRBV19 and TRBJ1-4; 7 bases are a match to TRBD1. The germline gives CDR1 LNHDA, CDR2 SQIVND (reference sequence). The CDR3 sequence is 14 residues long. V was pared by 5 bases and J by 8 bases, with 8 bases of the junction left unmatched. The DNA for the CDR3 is TGTGCCAGTAGTTTCCGGGACAGCAAAGAAAAACTGTTTTTT. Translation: CASSFRDSKEKLFF.

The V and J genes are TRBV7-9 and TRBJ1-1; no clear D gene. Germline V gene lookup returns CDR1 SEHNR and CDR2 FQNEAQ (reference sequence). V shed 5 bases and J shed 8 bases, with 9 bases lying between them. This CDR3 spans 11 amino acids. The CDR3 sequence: CASSDRGEAFF. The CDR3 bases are TGTGCCAGCAGCGACCGGGGAGAAGCTTTCTTT. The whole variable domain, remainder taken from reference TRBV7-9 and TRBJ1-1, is DTGVSQNPRHKITKRGQNVTFRCDPISEHNRLYWYRQTLGQGPEFLTYFQNEAQLEKSRLLSDRFSAERPKGSFSTLEIQRTEQGDSAMYLCASSDRGEAFFGQGTRLTVV.

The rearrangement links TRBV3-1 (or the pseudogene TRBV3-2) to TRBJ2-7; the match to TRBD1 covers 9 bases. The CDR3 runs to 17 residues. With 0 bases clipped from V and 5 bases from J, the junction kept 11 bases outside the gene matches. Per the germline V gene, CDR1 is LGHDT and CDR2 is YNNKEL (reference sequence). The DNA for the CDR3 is TGTGCCAGCAGCCAAGATGGGGTCCGGGACAGGGTCAACGAGCAGTACTTC. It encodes CASSQDGVRDRVNEQYF.

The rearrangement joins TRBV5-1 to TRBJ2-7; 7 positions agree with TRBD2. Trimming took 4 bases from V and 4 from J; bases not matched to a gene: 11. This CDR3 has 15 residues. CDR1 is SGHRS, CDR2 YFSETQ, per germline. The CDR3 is CASSPAAGETYEQYF. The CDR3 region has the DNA TGCGCCAGCAGCCCGGCGGCGGGAGAAACGTACGAGCAGTACTTC. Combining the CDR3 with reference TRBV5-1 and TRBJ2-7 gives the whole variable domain KAGVTQTPRYLIKTRGQQVTLSCSPISGHRSVSWYQQTPGQGLQFLFEYFSETQRNKGNFPGRFSGRQFSNSRSEMNVSTLELGDSALYLCASSPAAGETYEQYFGPGTRLTVT.

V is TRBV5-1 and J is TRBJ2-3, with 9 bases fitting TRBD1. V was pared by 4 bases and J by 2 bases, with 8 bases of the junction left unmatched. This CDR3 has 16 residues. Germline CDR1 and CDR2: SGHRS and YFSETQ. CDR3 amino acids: CASSKIGQGLTDTQYF. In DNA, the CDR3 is TGCGCCAGCAGCAAAATCGGACAGGGGCTCACAGATACGCAGTATTTT.

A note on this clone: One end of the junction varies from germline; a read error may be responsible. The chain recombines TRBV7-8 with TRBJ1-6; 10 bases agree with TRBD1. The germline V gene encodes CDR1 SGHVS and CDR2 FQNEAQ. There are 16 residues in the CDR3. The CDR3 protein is CASSLRDRGYNSPLHF. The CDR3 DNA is TGTGCCAGCAGCCTTAGGGACAGGGGATATAACTCACCCCTCCACTTT.

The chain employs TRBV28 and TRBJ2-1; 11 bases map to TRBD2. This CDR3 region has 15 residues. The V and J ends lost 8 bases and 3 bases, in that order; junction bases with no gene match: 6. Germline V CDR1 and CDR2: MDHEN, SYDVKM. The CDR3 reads CASFTGTSGYNEQFF. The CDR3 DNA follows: TGTGCCAGCTTTACCGGGACTAGCGGCTACAATGAGCAGTTCTTC.

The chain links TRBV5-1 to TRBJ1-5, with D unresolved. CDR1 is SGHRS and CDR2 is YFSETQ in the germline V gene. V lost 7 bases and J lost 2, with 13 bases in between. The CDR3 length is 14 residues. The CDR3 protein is CASSEAGGNQPQHF. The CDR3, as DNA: TGCGCCAGCTCAGAAGCGGGCGGCAATCAGCCCCAGCATTTT.